This T cell receptor (beta chain) stems from a study of blood T cell repertoires in COVID-19. The table lists this clone with a count of one. Clones were sequenced by immunoSEQ multiplex PCR, and TCRdb holds only the in-frame ones, with some missing. The sample has roughly 290,000 clones; over 75% are singletons. The CDR3 loop spans 15 amino acids. V lost 0 bases, J lost 6 bases, and 18 bases lay in between. Germline-derived CDR1 and CDR2 are GTSNPN and SVGIG (reference sequence). The sample comprised peripheral blood. This TCR derives from a woman aged 50 to 65 who had recovered from COVID-19. This chain joins TRBV30 and TRBJ2-7; D unresolved. The CDR3 here is CAWSVRTARSLEQYF. Here the CDR3 DNA reads TGTGCCTGGAGTGTACGTACCGCACGGTCCCTCGAGCAGTACTTC.